The 7 T cell receptor beta chains below all came from one sample that was sequenced in a study of T cell responses to AZD1222 COVID-19 vaccine. The repertoire was sequenced with immunoSEQ multiplex PCR; TCRdb's copy has only in-frame clones and lacks some. The sample gives tens of thousands of clones, roughly 90% of which show up once; about 12% is in the top ten. The sequencing here drew on peripheral blood, taken 28 days after the second AZD1222 dose. All receptors come from an adult who received the AZD1222 COVID-19 vaccine.

CDR3 sequence (DNA): TGTGCCAGTACCCCAGGAGGTTACAATCAGCCCCAGCATTTT. Its protein product is CASTPGGYNQPQHF. The chain links TRBV19 to TRBJ1-5; no firm D call. Per germline, CDR1 LNHDA and CDR2 SQIVND (reference sequence). V lost 7 bases and J lost 3, with 13 bases in between. The length of the CDR3 is 14 residues.

The rearrangement uses TRBV19 and TRBJ1-5; 8 bases line up with TRBD1. V dropped 5 bases and J dropped 2; count of bases not matched to a gene: 17. The CDR3 consists of 19 residues. Germline V gene sequence: CDR1 LNHDA, CDR2 SQIVND (reference sequence). Written as DNA, the CDR3 is TGTGCCAGTAGTGAATGGACAGGGACCTTAAGGATCGGCAATCAGCCCCAGCATTTT. This gives the protein CASSEWTGTLRIGNQPQHF.

The chain has TRBV4-2 and TRBJ2-7; 10 bases line up with TRBD2. Trimming removed 0 bases from V and 3 bases from J; junction bases left unmatched: 5. CDR1 is LGHNA, CDR2 YNFKEQ, per germline. The CDR3 spans 16 residues. CDR3 bases: TGTGCCAGCAGCCAAGAGCGGGGGACTAGCGTCTACGAGCAGTACTTC. It codes for CASSQERGTSVYEQYF.

The chain is built from TRBV3-1 (or the pseudogene TRBV3-2) and TRBJ1-6, with a possible D match to TRBD1 (5 bases). V was pared by 3 bases and J by 7 bases, with 7 bases between. Germline V lookup: CDR1 LGHDT, CDR2 YNNKEL (reference sequence). This CDR3 has 13 residues. The CDR3 is CASSQGGNSPLHF. CDR3 DNA sequence: TGTGCCAGCAGCCAGGGGGGAAATTCACCCCTCCACTTT.

The chain employs TRBV7-9 and TRBJ2-6; D unclear. This CDR3 is built from 11 residues. V was cut by 6 bases and J by 4 bases, with 1 base left in between. The germline CDR1 and CDR2 sequences are SEHNR and FQNEAQ (reference sequence). The CDR3 spells CASRGANVLTF. For the CDR3, the DNA is TGTGCCAGCAGGGGGGCCAACGTCCTGACTTTC.

The V call is TRBV2, the J call TRBJ1-2; perhaps TRBD1 as D (6 bases). The CDR3 sequence is 14 residues long. V dropped 1 base and J dropped 8 bases, with 14 bases sitting between them. CDR1 and CDR2 from the germline V gene are SNHLY and FYNNEI. The CDR3 protein is CASSEGRGLLGYTF. The CDR3 DNA follows: TGTGCCAGCAGTGAAGGACGGGGGCTATTAGGCTACACCTTC.

The genes are TRBV5-5 and TRBJ1-5, with D uncertain. Trimming cost V 1 base and J 3 bases, with 8 bases left between them. The CDR3 runs to 14 residues. Germline V gene data show CDR1 as SGHKS and CDR2 as YYEKEE (reference sequence). The DNA for the CDR3 is TGTGCCAGCAGCTTGTTCGATGACAATCAGCCCCAGCATTTT. Protein sequence: CASSLFDDNQPQHF. The variable domain in full, with the rest retrieved from reference TRBV5-5 and TRBJ1-5, is DAGVTQSPTHLIKTRGQQVTLRCSPISGHKSVSWYQQVLGQGPQFIFQYYEKEERGRGNFPDRFSARQFPNYSSELNVNALLLGDSALYLCASSLFDDNQPQHFGDGTRLSIL.